Sequencing of this T cell receptor (beta chain) was carried out in a study of T-cell memory formation after mild COVID-19. Turning to this clonotype: Its antigen is not known.

TCRdb reprocessed the 5' RACE reads with MiXCR, giving one entry per CDR3 protein. The sample yields 200,000 or so distinct CDR3 sequences, 15% to 20% seen once. Germline loops: CDR1 SGHTA, CDR2 FQGNSA. There are 14 residues in the CDR3. Trimming removed 5 bases from V and 8 bases from J; junction bases left unmatched: 9. The study's findings and limits: Confirmation of SARS-CoV-2 specificity was lacking for second-wave clones peaking day 37.

Sample: PBMCs or a T cell subset sorted from them (not recorded which). The sequence derives from an adult woman who had mild COVID-19 (a few samples of this study predate the infection). Cell type and time point are not known. This chain joins TRBV7-2 and TRBJ2-7; TRBD2 agrees at 10 bases. CDR3 DNA sequence: TGTGCCAGCAGCCTCGGACTAGCGGACTGCCAGCAGTACTTC. Its protein product is CASSLGLADCQQYF.